One TCR beta chain is described in this entry. This CDR3 has 15 residues. Looked up from germline, CDR1 is SGHRS and CDR2 is YFSETQ. V was trimmed by 0 bases and J by 6 bases, leaving 10 bases between them. The sample is drawn from a study of T cell changes during pregnancy in multiple sclerosis. Assay used: immunoSEQ multiplex PCR; TCRdb lists only in-frame clones, some missing. The table includes 50,000 or so clones, almost 95% detected once. The sequenced sample was CD4+ T cells from peripheral blood mononuclear cells, obtained in the third trimester of pregnancy. V is TRBV5-1 and J is TRBJ1-6; D is possibly TRBD1 (6 bases). This receptor was obtained from a female donor with multiple sclerosis, enrolled in a pregnancy study. The CDR3: CASSLEAGVNSPLHF. The CDR3 DNA reads TGCGCCAGCAGCTTGGAGGCAGGGGTTAATTCACCCCTCCACTTT.